These 3 T cell receptor beta chains share one sample of origin, sequenced in a study of Tregs in tolerant kidney transplant recipients. Produced via immunoSEQ multiplex PCR; TCRdb's table is partial and in-frame only. The table lists more than 75,000 clones, 93% of them singletons. The sample in question was CD4+ T cells from blood, obtained before the transplant. These receptor sequences come from a human donor who received a combined kidney and bone marrow transplant.

The chain joins TRBV9 to TRBJ2-7, with 9 bases aligning to TRBD1. The CDR3 sequence is 18 residues long. V shed 1 base and J 2 bases; nucleotides not matched to a gene: 13. The germline V gene encodes CDR1 SGDLS and CDR2 YYNGEE. Here the CDR3 DNA reads TGTGCCAGCAGCGTACACCCATCCGGGACAGGGATTACCTACGAGCAGTACTTC. It specifies CASSVHPSGTGITYEQYF.

The V call is TRBV30, the J call TRBJ2-7; tentatively, D is TRBD1 (9 bases). The CDR3 is 16 residues long. The V end lost 5 bases, the J end lost 4 bases, and 24 bases lay between the germline ends. Germline lookup yields CDR1 GTSNPN and CDR2 SVGIG (reference sequence). The CDR3 DNA reads as TGTGCCTGGGGGCTGGACAGGGGACTAGGGGGTTACGAGCAGTACTTC. Translation: CAWGLDRGLGGYEQYF.

The chain uses TRBV6-5 and TRBJ1-6; D gene uncertain. The germline CDR1 and CDR2 sequences are MNHEY and SVGAGI. This CDR3 spans 13 amino acids. Trimming stripped 7 bases from V and 7 bases from J, with 11 bases between. CDR3 sequence reads: CASTRVLNSPLHF. As DNA, the CDR3 is TGTGCCAGCACGCGGGTTTTAAATTCACCCCTCCACTTT.